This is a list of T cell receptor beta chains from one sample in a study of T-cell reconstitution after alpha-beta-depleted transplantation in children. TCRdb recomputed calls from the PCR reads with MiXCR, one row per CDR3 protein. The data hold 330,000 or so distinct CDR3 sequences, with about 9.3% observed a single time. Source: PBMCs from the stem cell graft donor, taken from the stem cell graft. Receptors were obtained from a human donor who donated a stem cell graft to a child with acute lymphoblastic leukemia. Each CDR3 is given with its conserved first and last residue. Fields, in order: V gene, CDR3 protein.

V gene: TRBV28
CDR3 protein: CASSPPGLRDTQYF

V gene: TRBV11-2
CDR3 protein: CASSLSSTYSYNEQFF

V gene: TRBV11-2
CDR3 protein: CASSLGRVQEQYF

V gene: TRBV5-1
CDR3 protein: CASSLEAGSTDTQYF

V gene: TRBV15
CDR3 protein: CATSRDPVSTDTQYF

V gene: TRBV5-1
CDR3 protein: CASSWLDSYGYTF

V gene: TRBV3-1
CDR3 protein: CASSRPGDRTSYEQYF

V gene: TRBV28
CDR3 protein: CASSFKGSHNEQFF

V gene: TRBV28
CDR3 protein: CASTRRLDQPQHF

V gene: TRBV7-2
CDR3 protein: CASRNQGGYEQYF

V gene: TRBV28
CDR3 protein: CASSDLAGGRVETQYF

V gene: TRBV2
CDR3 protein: CASSETGGVSDTQYF

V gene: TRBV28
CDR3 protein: CASSLVAGAQPQHF

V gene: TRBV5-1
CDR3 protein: CASSLAAGEYNEQFF

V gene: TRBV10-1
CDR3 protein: CASRESLARDEQYF

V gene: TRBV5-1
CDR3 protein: CASSLGLAGVSWTDTQYF

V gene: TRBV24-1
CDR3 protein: CATSGLLTGGETQYF

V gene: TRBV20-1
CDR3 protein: CSAEENPGYGYTF

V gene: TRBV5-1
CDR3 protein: CASDRGGSSYNEQFF

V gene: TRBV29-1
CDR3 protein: CSVHRGSLPDTQYF

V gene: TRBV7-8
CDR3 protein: CASSLRGGSWDEQFF

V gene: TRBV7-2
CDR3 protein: CASSLVGLEDYNEQFF

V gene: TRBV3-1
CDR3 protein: CASSQAAGGLTGAYEQYF

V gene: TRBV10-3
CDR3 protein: CAISEGGQGNYGYTF

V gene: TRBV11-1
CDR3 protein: CASTLTGSYEQYF

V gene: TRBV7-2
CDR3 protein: CASATPGSGANVLTF

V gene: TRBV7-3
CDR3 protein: CASSFASGRYSSYNEQFF

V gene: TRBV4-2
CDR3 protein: CASSQESLPNQPQHF

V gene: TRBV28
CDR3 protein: CASRPGLGYNEQFF

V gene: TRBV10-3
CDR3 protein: CAISETRGWGRGRHEQYF

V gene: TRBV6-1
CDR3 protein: CASRSTGRNIQYF

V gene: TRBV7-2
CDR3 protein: CASSPQGGSSPLHF

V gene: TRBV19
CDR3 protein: CASSMHREGTEAFF

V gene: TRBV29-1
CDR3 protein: CSVSGTYEQYF

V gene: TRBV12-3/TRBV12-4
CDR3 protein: CASSPRGGITDTQYF

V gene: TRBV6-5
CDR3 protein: CASSYSYTGAEKLFF

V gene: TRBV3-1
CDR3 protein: CASSPGGQAEKQPQHF

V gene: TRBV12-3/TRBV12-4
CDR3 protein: CASRSGTPIGELFF

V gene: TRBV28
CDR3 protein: CASSASFANRLRTGELFF

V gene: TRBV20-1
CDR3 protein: CSAGLPEGARLGSYNSPLHF

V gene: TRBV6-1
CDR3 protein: CASSEVGTGGYEQYF

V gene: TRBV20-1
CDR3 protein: CCARDRGGGGSYNEQFF

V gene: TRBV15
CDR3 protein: CATSREGVFSELFF

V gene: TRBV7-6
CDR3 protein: CASSFGRSNSPLHF

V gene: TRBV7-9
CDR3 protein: CASSPPGAAYEQYF

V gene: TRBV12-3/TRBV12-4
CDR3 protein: CASSFYQAGHGYTF

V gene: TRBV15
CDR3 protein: CATSADRGIYEQYF